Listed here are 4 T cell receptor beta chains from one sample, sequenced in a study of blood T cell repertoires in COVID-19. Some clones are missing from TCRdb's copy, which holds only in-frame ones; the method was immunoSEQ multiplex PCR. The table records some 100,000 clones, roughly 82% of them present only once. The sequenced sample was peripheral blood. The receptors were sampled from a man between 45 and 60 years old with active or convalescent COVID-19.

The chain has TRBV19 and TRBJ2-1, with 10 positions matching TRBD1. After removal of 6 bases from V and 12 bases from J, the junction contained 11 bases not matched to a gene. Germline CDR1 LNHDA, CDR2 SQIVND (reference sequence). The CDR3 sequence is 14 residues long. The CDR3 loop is CASSWDRGGGGQFF. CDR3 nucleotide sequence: TGTGCCAGTAGCTGGGACAGGGGCGGTGGAGGGCAGTTCTTC.

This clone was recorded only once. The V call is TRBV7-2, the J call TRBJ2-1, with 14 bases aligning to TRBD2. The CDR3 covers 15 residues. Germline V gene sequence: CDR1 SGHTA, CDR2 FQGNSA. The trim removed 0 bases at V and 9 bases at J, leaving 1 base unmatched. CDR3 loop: CASSLATSGGGEQFF. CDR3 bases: TGTGCCAGCAGCTTAGCGACTAGCGGGGGGGGTGAGCAGTTCTTC.

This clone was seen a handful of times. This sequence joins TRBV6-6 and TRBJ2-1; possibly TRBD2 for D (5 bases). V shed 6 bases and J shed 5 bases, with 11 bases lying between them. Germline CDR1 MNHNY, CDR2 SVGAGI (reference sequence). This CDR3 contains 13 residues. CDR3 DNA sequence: TGTGCCAGCAGGGCGAACGGGAACAATGAGCAGTTCTTC. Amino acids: CASRANGNNEQFF.

CDR3 in amino acids: CASSLLNSYNSPLHF. DNA of the CDR3: TGTGCCAGCAGCTTATTGAACAGCTATAATTCACCCCTCCACTTT. The chain has TRBV7-9 and TRBJ1-6; D is undetermined. The V gene's germline CDR1 is SEHNR and CDR2 FQNEAQ (reference sequence). V gave up 2 bases and J gave up 3 bases, with 8 bases separating them. The CDR3 loop spans 15 amino acids.